One and the same sample provided the 9 T cell receptor beta chains below, sequenced in a study of blood T cell repertoires in COVID-19. The data were produced by immunoSEQ multiplex PCR, yet TCRdb's version contains in-frame clones alone and is incomplete. The sample lists 380,000 or so clones, 81% occurring once. Sequencing input: peripheral blood. These receptors originate from a human donor with acute or convalescent COVID-19. The donor label of this sample is uncertain.

J is TRBJ1-2 and V is TRBV7-9, with 7 bases aligning to TRBD1. There are 16 residues in the CDR3. Germline CDR1 SEHNR, CDR2 FQNEAQ (reference sequence). V gave up 4 bases and J gave up 0 bases; unmatched junction bases: 8. CDR3 loop: CASSSGPGTANYGYTF. CDR3 coding DNA: TGTGCCAGCAGCTCAGGGCCTGGGACAGCTAACTATGGCTACACCTTC. Looking up the rest from reference TRBV7-9 and TRBJ1-2 gives the full variable domain: DTGVSQNPRHKITKRGQNVTFRCDPISEHNRLYWYRQTLGQGPEFLTYFQNEAQLEKSRLLSDRFSAERPKGSFSTLEIQRTEQGDSAMYLCASSSGPGTANYGYTFGSGTRLTVV.

The chain employs TRBV6-5 and TRBJ2-5; D may be TRBD1 (6 bases). Germline V CDR1 and CDR2: MNHEY, SVGAGI. The germline V and J ends were trimmed by 2 bases and 1 base, with 8 bases remaining between them. This CDR3 has 14 amino acids. The CDR3 DNA sequence: TGTGCCAGCAGTTACGGACAGCTCCAAGAGACCCAGTACTTC. Encoded protein: CASSYGQLQETQYF.

The CDR3 region is CASSQSRGGPNTGELFF. The CDR3 DNA reads TGTGCCAGCAGCCAATCTCGCGGGGGCCCGAACACCGGGGAGCTGTTTTTT. The gene calls are TRBV3-1 (or the pseudogene TRBV3-2) and TRBJ2-2; D may be TRBD2 (7 bases). Trimming cost V 2 bases and J 0 bases, with 13 bases left between them. This CDR3 spans 17 amino acids. The germline CDR1 and CDR2 sequences are LGHDT and YNNKEL (reference sequence).

The rearrangement uses TRBV7-9 and TRBJ1-4; TRBD1 aligns across 7 bases. The CDR3 is 17 residues long. Germline V gene lookup returns CDR1 SEHNR and CDR2 FQNEAQ (reference sequence). The trim removed 2 bases at V and 3 bases at J, leaving 9 bases unmatched. CDR3 bases: TGTGCCAGCAGCTTATCATATGTGGGACAGCCTAATGAAAAACTGTTTTTT. Its protein is CASSLSYVGQPNEKLFF.

The rearrangement joins TRBV18 to TRBJ1-1, with 7 bases matching TRBD1. The CDR3 length is 15 residues. CDR1 KGHSH and CDR2 LQKENI come from the germline V gene. The V gene end was trimmed by 4 bases and the J gene end by 5 bases; junction bases not matched to a gene: 10. CDR3 sequence reads: CASSQGQVLHTEAFF. Here the CDR3 DNA reads TGTGCCAGCTCACAAGGACAGGTCTTACATACTGAAGCTTTCTTT.

The DNA for the CDR3 is TGTGCCAGTAGTATAGGACCCGGGACAGGAAATATGAACACTGAAGCTTTCTTT. Protein: CASSIGPGTGNMNTEAFF. The chain links TRBV19 to TRBJ1-1; 8 nucleotides agree with TRBD1. Trimming took 1 base from V and 0 from J; bases not matched to a gene: 10. Per the germline V gene, CDR1 is LNHDA and CDR2 is SQIVND (reference sequence). The CDR3 runs 18 residues.

The chain has TRBV5-6 and TRBJ1-4; weak D call: TRBD1 (6 bases). This CDR3 comprises 13 residues. Germline V CDR1 and CDR2: SGHDT, YYEEEE. V lost 4 bases and J lost 5, with 9 bases in between. In DNA, the CDR3 is TGTGCCAGCAGCGACAGGCCCAATGAAAAACTGTTTTTT. This translates into CASSDRPNEKLFF.

This clone was seen just once. The chain employs TRBV7-2 and TRBJ1-1; 9 bases map to TRBD1. The J segment lost 10 bases and the V segment lost 2 bases, leaving 14 bases of the junction unmatched. Germline values: CDR1 SGHTA, CDR2 FQGNSA. There are 16 residues in the CDR3. DNA for the CDR3: TGTGCCAGCAGCTTATATCTCCACAAGACGACAGGGGGAGCTTTCTTT. Translation: CASSLYLHKTTGGAFF.

The V call is TRBV2, the J call TRBJ1-1; 7 bases fit TRBD1. Germline loops: CDR1 SNHLY, CDR2 FYNNEI. V shed 8 bases and J 3 bases; nucleotides not matched to a gene: 0. This CDR3 comprises 11 residues. Here the CDR3 reads CASGQDTEAFF. DNA of the CDR3: TGTGCCAGCGGACAGGACACTGAAGCTTTCTTT.